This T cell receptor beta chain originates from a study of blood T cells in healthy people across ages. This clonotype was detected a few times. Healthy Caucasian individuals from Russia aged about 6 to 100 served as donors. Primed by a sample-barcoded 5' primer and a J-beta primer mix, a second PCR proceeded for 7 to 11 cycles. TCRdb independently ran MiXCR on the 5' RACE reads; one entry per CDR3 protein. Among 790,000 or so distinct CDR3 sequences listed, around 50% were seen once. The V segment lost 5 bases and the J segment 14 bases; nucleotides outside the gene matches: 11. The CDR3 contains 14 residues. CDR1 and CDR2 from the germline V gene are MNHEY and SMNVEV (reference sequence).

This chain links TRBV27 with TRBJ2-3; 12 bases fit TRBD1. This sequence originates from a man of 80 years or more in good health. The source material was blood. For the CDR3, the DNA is TGTGCCAGCAGTCTGTCCCGGGACAGGGGGCGAGGGTATTTT. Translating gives CASSLSRDRGRGYF.